One sample yielded the 9 T cell receptor beta chains listed below, sequenced in a study. TCRdb ran MiXCR on the 5' RACE reads and lists one entry per CDR3 protein. The sample lists just under 65,000 distinct CDR3 sequences; 20% to 25% were seen once. Sequenced sample: memory CD4+ T cells sorted from a lymph node. Subset indicated: memory CD4+ T cells, CD4+CD45RO+CD25-. The receptor source for this set is a female donor with breast cancer.

Concerning this clonotype: Given a much more abundant clone one base away, this may be a read error. The rearrangement joins TRBV5-1 to TRBJ1-1, with 8 bases that match TRBD1. The CDR3 contains 14 residues. Germline-derived CDR1 and CDR2 are SGHRS and YFSETQ. CDR3 sequence reads: CASSQGQANTEASF. DNA for the CDR3: TGCGCCAGCAGCCAGGGACAGGCGAACACTGAAGCTTCCTTT. The whole variable domain, filled in from reference TRBV5-1 and TRBJ1-1, reads KAGVTQTPRYLIKTRGQQVTLSCSPISGHRSVSWYQQTPGQGLQFLFEYFSETQRNKGNFPGRFSGRQFSNSRSEMNVSTLELGDSALYLCASSQGQANTEASFGQGTRLTVV.

The V call is TRBV4-2, the J call TRBJ2-3, with 9 bases matching TRBD2. V trimming: 0 bases; J trimming: 4 bases; junction bases outside the gene matches: 2. The germline CDR1 and CDR2 sequences are LGHNA and YNFKEQ. The CDR3 loop spans 15 amino acids. CDR3 loop: CASSQEVAGADTQYF. CDR3 coding DNA: TGTGCCAGCAGCCAAGAGGTAGCGGGGGCAGATACGCAGTATTTT.

This clonotype was observed many times. The CDR3 spells CASSPMRAEAFF. Written as DNA, the CDR3 is TGTGCCAGCAGCCCCATGCGAGCTGAAGCTTTCTTT. The chain carries TRBV7-2 and TRBJ1-1; D not certain. With 5 bases removed from V and 6 bases from J, the gap between germline ends came to 10 bases. Germline CDR1 and CDR2: SGHTA and FQGNSA. The CDR3 is made up of 12 amino acids.

This clonotype is termed medium-sized. The chain joins TRBV5-1 to TRBJ2-2; the D is unclear. CDR1 and CDR2 from the germline V gene are SGHRS and YFSETQ. The CDR3 length is 14 residues. The V end lost 2 bases, the J end lost 1 base, and 6 bases lay between the germline ends. The CDR3 region has the DNA TGCGCCAGCAGCTTAGGTCAGAACACCGGGGAGCTGTTTTTT. Translated: CASSLGQNTGELFF.

The CDR3 bases are TGCGCCAGCAGCTTGCAATCCAATGAGCAGTTCTTC. Translation: CASSLQSNEQFF. V usage is TRBV5-1 and J usage is TRBJ2-1; no reliable D call. The CDR3 is 12 residues long. Germline-derived CDR1 and CDR2 are SGHRS and YFSETQ. Trimming cost V 1 base and J 6 bases, with 5 bases left between them.

This clonotype was picked up many times. V and J are TRBV6-5 and TRBJ2-7; D call uncertain. Germline CDR1 is MNHEY and CDR2 is SVGAGI. The CDR3 length is 11 residues. V was clipped by 4 bases and J by 5 bases, with 6 bases between them. CDR3 sequence (DNA): TGTGCCAGCAGTTCGACGGACGAGCAGTACTTC. This codes for CASSSTDEQYF.

This clonotype turned up a few times. V is TRBV29-1 and J is TRBJ2-1, with D unclear. Germline lookup yields CDR1 SQVTM and CDR2 ANQGSEA. CDR3 length: 15 amino acids. Trimming took off 1 base at V and 0 bases at J, with 10 bases between the two ends. This CDR3 reads CSVEVGSSSYNEQFF. The CDR3 DNA is TGCAGCGTTGAAGTCGGGTCAAGCTCCTACAATGAGCAGTTCTTC.

The genes are TRBV9 and TRBJ1-2, with 9 bases fitting TRBD1. The germline CDR1 and CDR2 sequences are SGDLS and YYNGEE. This CDR3 is 14 amino acids long. V was clipped by 2 bases and J by 7 bases; unmatched bases: 6. The CDR3, as DNA: TGTGCCAGCAGCGTGACTGGACAGGGGTCTGGCTACACCTTC. Translated: CASSVTGQGSGYTF.

This chain joins TRBV5-5 and TRBJ1-4; maybe TRBD1 (6 bases). This CDR3 has 14 amino acids. Trimming stripped 3 bases from V and 5 bases from J, with 11 bases between. Looked up from germline, CDR1 is SGHKS and CDR2 is YYEKEE (reference sequence). CDR3 sequence: CASSYGTRNEKLFF. DNA for the CDR3: TGTGCCAGCAGCTACGGGACAAGAAATGAAAAACTGTTTTTT.